The rows below give T cell receptor beta chains drawn from one sample of a study of blood T cell repertoires in COVID-19. Profiled with immunoSEQ multiplex PCR; TCRdb holds only in-frame clones, not every one. Of 100,000 or so clones in the sample, roughly 69% are singletons; the top ten hold about 6.5%. Sequenced: peripheral blood. These receptors originate from a man older than 75 with acute or convalescent COVID-19. Each CDR3 is given with its conserved first and last residue. A D gene is named only where the DNA matches it firmly. The size entry is marked missing in some rows and otherwise reads once, few, many or a size class.

J gene | V gene | D gene | clone size | CDR3 protein | CDR3 DNA
TRBJ1-1 | TRBV7-2 | - | - | CASSSSSGGTEAFF | TGTGCCAGCAGCTCCTCCTCGGGAGGCACTGAAGCTTTCTTT
TRBJ2-2 | TRBV27 | TRBD1 | - | CASSSRTGGGGELFF | TGTGCCAGCAGTTCCCGGACAGGGGGAGGCGGGGAGCTGTTTTTT
TRBJ2-7 | TRBV7-2 | TRBD2 | - | CASSRGTSGSYEQYF | TGTGCCAGCAGCCGTGGGACTAGCGGGAGTTACGAGCAGTACTTC
TRBJ2-7 | TRBV3-1/TRBV3-2 | - | - | CASSLDNEQYF | TGTGCCAGCAGCCTGGACAACGAGCAGTACTTC
TRBJ2-7 | TRBV11-3 | - | - | CASSPGPSGEQYF | TGTGCCAGCAGCCCCGGCCCCTCAGGCGAGCAGTACTTC
TRBJ2-1 | TRBV4-1 | TRBD2 | few | CASSESLAALRNEQFF | TGCGCCAGCAGCGAATCACTAGCGGCCTTGAGGAATGAGCAGTTCTTC
TRBJ1-5 | TRBV19 | - | - | CASILSGLGNQPQHF | TGTGCCAGTATCTTGTCAGGGTTAGGCAATCAGCCCCAGCATTTT
TRBJ1-1 | TRBV7-3 | - | - | CASSLRGKNTEAFF | TGTGCCAGCAGCTTACGGGGAAAGAACACTGAAGCTTTCTTT
TRBJ2-7 | TRBV7-9 | - | - | CASSLRGAGETEEQYF | TGTGCCAGCAGCCTAAGGGGGGCGGGAGAAACGGAAGAGCAGTACTTC
TRBJ2-1 | TRBV4-1 | TRBD2 | once | CASSPSSGRGVWNEQFF | TGCGCCAGCAGCCCGTCTAGCGGGAGGGGGGTTTGGAATGAGCAGTTCTTC
TRBJ1-1 | TRBV28 | - | - | CASSFQPTEAFF | TGTGCCAGCAGTTTCCAGCCGACGGAGGCTTTCTTT
TRBJ2-1 | TRBV11-2 | TRBD2 | - | CASSLNGRLAGKGDEQFF | TGTGCCAGCAGTCTTAATGGCAGGCTAGCGGGGAAGGGGGATGAGCAGTTCTTC
TRBJ2-1 | TRBV9 | TRBD2 | - | CASSPRSGSYNEQFF | TGTGCCAGCAGCCCTAGGAGCGGGAGTTACAATGAGCAGTTCTTC
TRBJ2-4 | TRBV25-1 | - | many | CASSSRPANIQYF | TGTGCCAGCAGTTCCAGGCCCGCTAACATTCAGTACTTC
TRBJ2-1 | TRBV19 | - | - | CASRRSSTGKYNEQFF | TGTGCCAGTAGGAGGTCGAGCACCGGGAAATACAATGAGCAGTTCTTC
TRBJ2-7 | TRBV14 | TRBD2 | - | CASSRGTSGAYEQYF | TGTGCCAGCAGTCGTGGGACTAGCGGGGCCTACGAGCAGTACTTC
TRBJ2-5 | TRBV24-1 | - | few | CATSGRYQETQYF | TGTGCCACCAGTGGCCGGTACCAAGAGACCCAGTACTTC
TRBJ1-1 | TRBV28 | - | - | CASSRRDTEAFF | TGTGCCAGCAGTCGCAGGGACACTGAAGCTTTCTTT
TRBJ2-7 | TRBV7-6 | - | - | CASSPKIPGYEQYF | TGTGCCAGCAGCCCTAAGATACCGGGCTACGAGCAGTACTTC
TRBJ2-2 | TRBV5-6 | TRBD2 | - | CASSWTSGSLTGELFF | TGTGCCAGCAGTTGGACTAGCGGGAGTCTTACCGGGGAGCTGTTTTTT
TRBJ1-5 | TRBV4-3 | TRBD1 | - | CASESGDRGDLSNQPQHF | TGCGCCAGCGAAAGTGGTGACAGGGGGGACCTGAGCAATCAGCCCCAGCATTTT
TRBJ1-1 | TRBV5-1 | - | few | CASSLEGMNTEAFF | TGCGCCAGCAGCTTGGAGGGGATGAACACTGAAGCTTTCTTT
TRBJ1-4 | TRBV28 | - | - | CASSSGDYTEKLFF | TGTGCCAGCAGCTCAGGGGACTACACCGAAAAACTGTTTTTT
TRBJ1-3 | TRBV18 | - | - | CASSPGLGIYF | TGTGCCAGCTCACCGGGCCTTGGCATATATTTT
TRBJ2-7 | TRBV2 | TRBD2 | - | CASMASGSYEQYF | TGTGCCAGCATGGCTAGCGGATCCTACGAGCAGTACTTC
TRBJ2-3 | TRBV5-8 | TRBD1 | few | CASRRDRGSGDTQYF | TGTGCCAGCAGACGCGACAGGGGCTCGGGAGATACGCAGTATTTT
TRBJ1-2 | TRBV27 | TRBD1 | - | CASSTGGYGYTF | TGTGCCAGCAGTACAGGGGGCTATGGCTACACCTTC
TRBJ1-1 | TRBV12-3/TRBV12-4 | - | few | CASSLGRNTEAFF | TGTGCCAGCAGCCTAGGCCGAAACACTGAAGCTTTCTTT
TRBJ1-2 | TRBV5-6 | TRBD1 | - | CASSSGTGPIFYGYTF | TGTGCCAGCAGCTCCGGGACAGGGCCCATCTTTTATGGCTACACCTTC
TRBJ2-3 | TRBV6-6 | - | - | CASSPAGANTDTQYF | TGTGCCAGCAGTCCCGCTGGGGCCAACACAGATACGCAGTATTTT
TRBJ1-4 | TRBV10-2 | - | few | CASSEASSGKLFF | TGCGCCAGCAGTGAGGCCTCCTCCGGAAAACTGTTTTTT
TRBJ1-5 | TRBV28 | TRBD1 | few | CASRGQVQPQHF | TGTGCCAGCAGGGGACAGGTGCAGCCCCAGCATTTT
TRBJ2-5 | TRBV2 | - | - | CASSKQGIETQYF | TGTGCCAGCAGTAAGCAGGGGATAGAGACCCAGTACTTC
TRBJ2-3 | TRBV25-1 | - | - | CASSELGREGSDTQYF | TGTGCCAGCAGTGAATTGGGCAGGGAAGGATCAGATACGCAGTATTTT
TRBJ1-5 | TRBV28 | - | - | CASSLLSDNQPQHF | TGTGCCAGCAGTTTATTGTCAGACAATCAGCCCCAGCATTTT
TRBJ2-2 | TRBV5-1 | - | once | CASSLGFRDRTGELFF | TGCGCCAGCAGCTTGGGATTTCGGGATAGGACCGGGGAGCTGTTTTTT
TRBJ2-5 | TRBV28 | TRBD1 | - | CASSSYRGRRWDQYF | TGTGCCAGCAGTTCATACAGGGGGCGCCGTTGGGACCAGTACTTC
TRBJ2-2 | TRBV11-3 | TRBD2 | once | CASSPGGGAPGELFF | TGTGCCAGCAGCCCGGGGGGGGGCGCCCCCGGGGAGCTGTTTTTT
TRBJ2-1 | TRBV7-3 | TRBD2 | - | CASSLNRAGFDNEQFF | TGTGCCAGCAGCTTAAATCGAGCGGGATTTGACAATGAGCAGTTCTTC
TRBJ2-3 | TRBV7-3 | - | - | CASSFRGGTDTQYF | TGTGCCAGCAGCTTCAGGGGCGGCACAGATACGCAGTATTTT
TRBJ2-5 | TRBV29-1 | - | - | CSVEPRAETQYF | TGCAGCGTTGAACCGAGGGCAGAGACCCAGTACTTC
TRBJ1-5 | TRBV6-1 | - | medium-sized | CASSESGRAYQPQHF | TGTGCCAGCAGTGAATCAGGCAGGGCCTATCAGCCCCAGCATTTT
TRBJ1-1 | TRBV30 | - | - | CAWSGGLAGAFF | TGTGCCTGGAGTGGAGGGCTCGCGGGGGCTTTCTTT
TRBJ2-1 | TRBV5-6 | TRBD1 | - | CASSGRQGRRDEQFF | TGTGCCAGCAGCGGCCGACAGGGGAGGCGGGATGAGCAGTTCTTC
TRBJ2-7 | TRBV29-1 | TRBD1 | few | CSVSDREGPYEQYF | TGCAGCGTGTCGGACAGGGAAGGCCCCTACGAGCAGTACTTC
TRBJ2-2 | TRBV7-9 | TRBD2 | - | CASSYSGRGTGELFF | TGTGCCAGCAGCTATAGCGGGAGAGGGACCGGGGAGCTGTTTTTT
TRBJ1-1 | TRBV23-1 | - | - | CASSQPGQMNTEAFF | TGCGCCAGCAGTCAACCCGGACAGATGAACACTGAAGCTTTCTTT
TRBJ2-7 | TRBV5-3 | - | - | CARSLRFPSRYEQYF | TGTGCCAGAAGCTTGCGTTTTCCTTCTAGATACGAGCAGTACTTC
TRBJ2-2 | TRBV6-5 | TRBD1 | few | CASSNRDRATGELFF | TGTGCCAGCAGTAACCGGGACAGGGCCACCGGGGAGCTGTTTTTT
TRBJ2-7 | TRBV11-2 | - | few | CASSLMIGSSYEQYF | TGTGCCAGCAGCTTAATGATCGGGAGCTCCTACGAGCAGTACTTC
TRBJ1-2 | TRBV9 | TRBD1 | - | CASSVDRGYGYTF | TGTGCCAGCAGCGTGGACAGGGGTTATGGCTACACCTTC
TRBJ1-3 | TRBV6-5 | - | - | CASRQDSGNTIYF | TGTGCCAGCAGGCAGGATTCCGGAAACACCATATATTTT
TRBJ1-3 | TRBV5-1 | - | - | CASSFLGNTIYF | TGCGCCAGCAGCTTTCTAGGAAACACCATATATTTT
TRBJ1-5 | TRBV24-1 | - | - | CATSDSAFGLQHF | TGTGCCACCAGTGATTCCGCGTTTGGACTTCAGCATTTT
TRBJ2-3 | TRBV2 | TRBD1 | - | CASRNGDRGTDTQYF | TGTGCCAGCAGGAACGGGGACAGGGGTACAGATACGCAGTATTTT
TRBJ2-7 | TRBV6-1 | - | - | CASSERSLGSRQYF | TGTGCCAGCAGTGAACGAAGTTTGGGGAGTCGGCAGTACTTC
TRBJ1-1 | TRBV14 | - | - | CASRPWAGEAFF | TGTGCCAGCAGACCCTGGGCGGGGGAAGCTTTCTTT
TRBJ1-6 | TRBV7-9 | TRBD1 | - | CASSSMTGNRSPLHF | TGTGCCAGCAGCTCCATGACAGGGAATAGATCACCCCTCCACTTT